This T cell receptor beta chain was sequenced during a study of cytomegalovirus exposure and HLA in healthy donors. Study results and limitations: In vitro checks showed that a few CMV-associated chains really do target CMV antigens. Across HLA loci, a later analysis found differing TCR association rates, with DRB1 most and HLA-C fewest. TCR sequences were mostly rare, though some public TCRs occurred in many donors.

13 Jbeta primers and 60 Vbeta primers were used for the PCR. Under the authors' procedure: In a later analysis, of 70 million to 85 million unique beta chains, around 9.9 million appeared in at least two donors. The data were produced by immunoSEQ multiplex PCR, yet TCRdb's version contains in-frame clones alone and is incomplete. That table furnishes V, J and clone size, whereas the DNA furnished D and trimming. The data hold roughly 200,000 clones, with roughly 70% observed a single time. V dropped 5 bases and J dropped 2 bases, with 13 bases sitting between them. Germline V gene sequence: CDR1 SGHAT, CDR2 FQNNGV. CDR3 length: 15 amino acids. As for this clone: What it binds is unknown.

The rearrangement uses TRBV11-2 and TRBJ2-1; tentatively, D is TRBD1 (6 bases). Sequences were obtained from PBMCs. The sequence was collected from a woman aged 25 to 39 in good health and CMV-seronegative. The CDR3, as DNA: TGTGCCAGCAGCCTCAGGGGTTTCCCCTACAATGAGCAGTTCTTC. Translation gives CASSLRGFPYNEQFF. Variable domain in full (rest from reference TRBV11-2 and TRBJ2-1): EAGVAQSPRYKIIEKRQSVAFWCNPISGHATLYWYQQILGQGPKLLIQFQNNGVVDDSQLPKDRFSAERLKGVDSTLKIQPAKLEDSAVYLCASSLRGFPYNEQFFGPGTRLTVL.